The 32 T cell receptor beta chains listed next were all sequenced from one sample in a study of identical twins. TCRdb analysed the 5' RACE reads with MiXCR anew, one entry per CDR3 protein. The sample lists around 1.7 million distinct CDR3 sequences, around 29% occurring once. The sequenced sample was cord blood. The origin of the receptors is a newborn girl in good health.

There are a few counts of this clonotype. This chain links TRBV6-5 with TRBJ2-2, with D unclear. CDR3 length: 17 amino acids. Per the germline V gene, CDR1 is MNHEY and CDR2 is SVGAGI. V was trimmed by 5 bases and J by 0 bases, leaving 16 bases between them. The CDR3 spells CASSPRLGIPNTGELFF. The DNA of the CDR3 is TGTGCCAGCAGTCCTCGATTAGGGATTCCGAACACCGGGGAGCTGTTTTTT.

The chain combines TRBV20-1 with TRBJ2-7; 10 bases fit TRBD2. The J call is doubtful: the DNA matches TRBJ2-4 better. CDR1 and CDR2 from the germline V gene are DFQATT and SNEGSKA (reference sequence). The CDR3 totals 13 residues. The CDR3: CSGAGGPQDIQYF. The CDR3 region has the DNA TGCAGTGGAGCGGGGGGGCCGCAGGACATTCAGTACTTC.

This clonotype was recorded a few times. V and J are TRBV2 and TRBJ2-7, with D perhaps TRBD2 (6 bases). The germline V gene has CDR1 SNHLY and CDR2 FYNNEI. V gave up 6 bases and J gave up 2 bases, with 23 bases separating them. The CDR3 spans 17 residues. CDR3 coding DNA: TGTGCCAGCAGGCGCACACTAAACCGGGACTTCGCCTACGAGCAGTACTTC. Translated, it gives CASRRTLNRDFAYEQYF.

This clonotype showed up just a few times. The chain is built from TRBV3-1 and TRBJ2-3; the match to TRBD2 covers 8 bases. V trimming: 0 bases; J trimming: 5 bases; junction bases outside the gene matches: 7. This CDR3 is 16 amino acids long. Germline V gene data show CDR1 as LGHDT and CDR2 as YNNKEL (reference sequence). CDR3 sequence (DNA): TGTGCCAGCAGCCAAGATACTCGGCTAGCGGGAGATACGCAGTATTTT. Its translation: CASSQDTRLAGDTQYF.

This clonotype was counted only a few times. At one end the junction does not follow the germline gene, possibly because of a read error. The chain uses TRBV3-1 and TRBJ1-2; tentative D call: TRBD1 (5 bases). The CDR3 loop spans 14 amino acids. From germline, CDR1 is LGHDT and CDR2 YNNKEL (reference sequence). The CDR3 coding sequence is TGTCCCAGCAGCCATCGACAGCCTAACTATGGCTACACCTTC. Its protein product is CPSSHRQPNYGYTF.

To note about this clonotype: Germline and junction disagree at one end, which may indicate a read error. V is TRBV13 and J is TRBJ2-3, with 7 bases identical to TRBD2. The CDR3 length is 15 residues. Germline V gene lookup returns CDR1 PRHDT and CDR2 FYEKMQ (reference sequence). The CDR3 loop is CACSPRLASTDTQYF. The CDR3 nucleotides are TGTGCCTGCAGCCCGAGACTAGCCAGCACAGATACGCAGTATTTT.

This clonotype was seen a few times. This rearrangement joins TRBV6-1 to TRBJ2-7; TRBD1 matches at 9 bases. J lost 3 bases, V lost 6 bases, and 3 bases had no gene match. Germline V gene lookup returns CDR1 MNHNS and CDR2 SASEGT. The CDR3 has 13 residues. CDR3 in amino acids: CASRQGAVYEQYF. In nucleotides, the CDR3 is TGTGCCAGCAGACAGGGGGCTGTCTACGAGCAGTACTTC.

The chain has TRBV24-1 and TRBJ1-5; TRBD1 matches at 9 bases. There are 16 residues in the CDR3. Germline lookup yields CDR1 KGHDR and CDR2 SFDVKD. The J segment lost 5 bases and the V segment lost 3 bases, leaving 7 bases of the junction unmatched. The CDR3 sequence: CATSDPDRGIDQPQHF. The CDR3 DNA follows: TGTGCCACCAGTGATCCCGACAGGGGGATTGATCAGCCCCAGCATTTT.

The sample holds a few counts of this clonotype. The chain has TRBV18 and TRBJ2-5; the D gene is possibly TRBD1 (5 bases). Trimming removed 2 bases from V and 11 bases from J, with 24 bases in between. Germline V gene data show CDR1 as KGHSH and CDR2 as LQKENI. The CDR3 has 16 amino acids. CDR3 nucleotides: TGTGCCAGCTCACCAATCAGGGTCAAAAGTCAGGGTGAGCAGTACTTC. It encodes CASSPIRVKSQGEQYF.

In this sample, this clonotype turned up a few times. The chain recombines TRBV20-1 with TRBJ2-3, with 13 positions matching TRBD2. CDR1 is DFQATT, CDR2 SNEGSKA, per germline (reference sequence). The CDR3 totals 18 residues. J was trimmed by 3 bases and V by 6 bases; bases with no gene match: 15. The CDR3 here is CSAPLVRGLAGVTDTQYF. The CDR3 region has the DNA TGCAGTGCCCCGTTGGTCCGAGGACTAGCGGGAGTGACAGATACGCAGTATTTT.

This chain links TRBV10-3 with TRBJ1-1, with D unclear. The CDR3 covers 13 residues. The germline gives CDR1 ENHRY, CDR2 SYGVKD. Trimming cost V 7 bases and J 1 base, with 10 bases left between them. CDR3 sequence (DNA): TGTGCCATCACTCTGGACCCGAACACTGAAGCTTTCTTT. Its translation: CAITLDPNTEAFF.

V is TRBV4-2 and J is TRBJ1-2, with D unresolved. Looked up from germline, CDR1 is LGHNA and CDR2 is YNFKEQ. The V end was cut by 4 bases, the J end by 5 bases, with 14 bases between. The CDR3 sequence is 14 residues long. CDR3 region: CASSPGGEMYGYTF. CDR3 DNA sequence: TGTGCCAGCAGCCCTGGCGGGGAAATGTATGGCTACACCTTC.

The rearrangement links TRBV5-1 to TRBJ2-3, with 8 bases that match TRBD2. V lost 3 bases, J lost 3 bases, and 9 bases stayed unmatched. CDR3 length: 16 amino acids. CDR1 is SGHRS, CDR2 YFSETQ, per germline. This CDR3 is CASSWGGSGTTDTQYF. Written as DNA, the CDR3 is TGCGCCAGCAGCTGGGGGGGTAGCGGGACGACAGATACGCAGTATTTT.

This clonotype showed up many times. The rearrangement uses TRBV30 and TRBJ1-5; TRBD1 is a possible D gene (5 bases). Between the trimmed V and J ends, which lost 0 bases and 7 bases, there was a span of 7 bases. The CDR3 is 12 residues long. The V gene's germline CDR1 is GTSNPN and CDR2 SVGIG (reference sequence). The CDR3 sequence: CAWSVRGQPQHF. For the CDR3, the DNA is TGTGCCTGGAGTGTGAGGGGACAGCCCCAGCATTTT.

V usage is TRBV9 and J usage is TRBJ2-7; 9 positions match TRBD1. The V gene end was trimmed by 4 bases and the J gene end by 7 bases; junction bases not matched to a gene: 15. The CDR3 consists of 16 residues. Germline loops: CDR1 SGDLS, CDR2 YYNGEE. The CDR3 DNA is TGTGCCAGCAGCCCAAGCCGGGACAGGGTCGGCAATGAGCAGTACTTC. It is translated as CASSPSRDRVGNEQYF.

The rearrangement uses TRBV7-2 and TRBJ1-6; D might be TRBD1 (5 bases). Trimming took 5 bases from V and 0 from J, leaving 17 bases between them. This CDR3 is 18 amino acids long. Per germline, CDR1 SGHTA and CDR2 FQGNSA. The CDR3 region is CASSRDRLKGSYNSPLHF. The DNA of the CDR3 is TGTGCCAGCAGCCGGGACCGCTTAAAGGGCTCCTATAATTCACCCCTCCACTTT.

This clonotype was detected a few times. The J gene is TRBJ1-1, the V gene TRBV6-1, with TRBD1 matching over 7 bases. The CDR3 runs 13 residues. Trimming removed 2 bases from V and 8 bases from J; junction bases left unmatched: 5. CDR1 is MNHNS, CDR2 SASEGT, per germline. The CDR3 DNA is TGTGCCAGCAGTGAAATGATACAGGGGGAAGCTTTCTTT. Protein sequence: CASSEMIQGEAFF.

This clonotype has only one observation. This sequence joins TRBV7-2 and TRBJ1-5, with D perhaps TRBD1 (5 bases). This CDR3 has 15 residues. CDR1 is SGHTA, CDR2 FQGNSA, per germline. V was pared by 1 base and J by 7 bases, with 14 bases between. The DNA for the CDR3 is TGTGCCAGCAGCTTAGGGTCACAGGTGGGACAGCCCCAGCATTTT. It specifies CASSLGSQVGQPQHF.

This clonotype was seen only a few times. The J gene is TRBJ2-5, the V gene TRBV6-5; 7 bases match TRBD1. CDR1 is MNHEY, CDR2 SVGAGI, per germline. The CDR3 sequence is 13 residues long. V lost 0 bases and J lost 11; bases outside the gene matches: 6. The DNA of the CDR3 is TGTGCCAGCAGTTACTCGAGGGGGCGAGAGCAGTACTTC. Translating gives CASSYSRGREQYF.

This clonotype was seen a handful of times. This sequence joins TRBV12-3 or TRBV12-4 and TRBJ2-7, with D possibly being TRBD1 (6 bases). V lost 4 bases to trimming and J lost 3 bases, with 13 bases between them. The CDR3 has 14 amino acids. The CDR3 DNA reads TGTGCCAGCAGTTCTCGGCGAGGGGGCTACGAGCAGTACTTC. It specifies CASSSRRGGYEQYF.

There are a few counts of this clonotype. V and J are TRBV10-3 and TRBJ2-3, with D perhaps given as TRBD1 or TRBD2 (5 bases each). The germline CDR1 and CDR2 sequences are ENHRY and SYGVKD. The CDR3 has 13 residues. V was cut by 6 bases and J by 8 bases, with 15 bases left in between. Written as DNA, the CDR3 is TGTGCCATCAGCGGGACGGAGCGCGGTACGCAGTATTTT. Protein sequence: CAISGTERGTQYF.

As for this clonotype: Germline is not matched at one junction end, which may reflect a read error. The chain is built from TRBV7-2 and TRBJ2-4; TRBD2 matches 10 bases. The DNA end is more similar to TRBJ2-7, so the J call may be wrong. The CDR3 spans 15 residues. The germline CDR1 and CDR2 sequences are SGHTA and FQGNSA. This CDR3 reads CAGSDYSGRSHEQYF. DNA of the CDR3: TGTGCCGGCAGCGATTATAGCGGGAGGTCCCACGAGCAGTACTTC.

This clonotype was seen only a few times. DNA of the CDR3: TGTGCTAGTGGTTTGGACAGGGTATATGGCTACACCTTC. Translating it yields CASGLDRVYGYTF. This chain connects TRBV12-5 to TRBJ1-2; tentative D call: TRBD1 (6 bases). V was trimmed by 1 base and J by 5 bases, leaving 8 bases between them. Germline CDR1 reads LGHNT; CDR2 reads FRNRAP. This CDR3 has 13 residues.

This clonotype showed up just a few times. V usage is TRBV12-3 or TRBV12-4 and J usage is TRBJ2-7; D tentatively reads TRBD1 or TRBD2 (5 bases each). V was cut by 8 bases and J by 3 bases, with 8 bases left in between. The CDR3 is made up of 11 amino acids. The CDR3 DNA reads TGTGCCAGCGGGGCGGGCTACGAGCAGTACTTC. Translating gives CASGAGYEQYF.

This rearrangement joins TRBV3-1 to TRBJ2-7; D gene unclear. The CDR3 sequence is 16 residues long. The V end was cut by 0 bases, the J end by 0 bases, with 12 bases between. Germline V CDR1 and CDR2: LGHDT, YNNKEL (reference sequence). CDR3 loop: CASSQEPEPSSYEQYF. The CDR3 region has the DNA TGTGCCAGCAGCCAAGAGCCGGAACCGAGCTCCTACGAGCAGTACTTC.

The chain links TRBV12-3 or TRBV12-4 to TRBJ2-4; 9 bases match TRBD2. The DNA matches TRBJ2-5 better at its end, which makes the J call doubtful. The length of the CDR3 is 18 residues. Here the CDR3 DNA reads TGTGCCAGCAGTTTCCTGGGTAAGGGACTAGCATATCAAGAGACCCAGTACTTC. This translates into CASSFLGKGLAYQETQYF.

The V gene is TRBV5-8, the J gene TRBJ2-1, with 8 bases that match TRBD1. The closer fit of TRBJ2-7 to the DNA end suggests the J call may be wrong. In germline, CDR1 is SGHTS, CDR2 YDEGEE. The CDR3 has 16 amino acids. CDR3 sequence (DNA): TGTGCCAGCAGCTCCCCCGGGACAGGAAGGTACAATGAGCAGTACTTC. Amino acid sequence: CASSSPGTGRYNEQYF.

Comment on this clonotype: This may come from a read error, since a much larger clone is one base off. The chain is built from TRBV5-4 and TRBJ2-7; D is unresolved. With the DNA end fitting TRBJ2-4 better, the J assignment may be wrong. Germline V gene data show CDR1 as SGHNT and CDR2 as YYREEE (reference sequence). The CDR3 contains 14 residues. Here the CDR3 reads CAGSPLPDENIQYF. CDR3 sequence (DNA): TGTGCCGGCAGCCCATTACCGGACGAAAACATTCAGTACTTC.

This clonotype was observed many times. The germline gene is not matched at one end of the junction; a read error may be the cause. The V gene is TRBV7-2, the J gene TRBJ1-5; perhaps TRBD1 as D (6 bases). Germline assignment: CDR1 SGHTA and CDR2 FQGNSA. The CDR3 is 15 residues long. CDR3 protein: CASSLGGFSNQPQHF. The DNA of the CDR3 is TGTGCCAGCAGTTTAGGGGGTTTCAGCAATCAGCCCCAGCATTTT.

J is TRBJ2-3 and V is TRBV20-1; 8 nucleotides line up with TRBD2. This CDR3 contains 15 residues. The junction had 10 bases not matched to a gene; V was cut back by 6 bases and J by 2 bases. CDR1 and CDR2 (germline): DFQATT, SNEGSKA (reference sequence). In nucleotides, the CDR3 is TGCAGTGCCCCCGGGGGACTAGGGAACACAGATACGCAGTATTTT. It is translated as CSAPGGLGNTDTQYF.

A word on this clonotype: Just one base apart from a much larger clone, this may be a read error. This chain uses TRBV24-1 with TRBJ2-4; 12 bases are a match to TRBD2. The assigned J gene may be wrong: the sequence end matches TRBJ2-7 better. Germline CDR1 is KGHDR and CDR2 is SFDVKD. This CDR3 has 13 amino acids. The CDR3 spells CATQLAGGYEQYF. CDR3 nucleotides: TGTGCCACCCAACTAGCGGGAGGCTACGAGCAGTACTTC.

The rearrangement uses TRBV7-9 and TRBJ2-3, with 8 bases lining up with TRBD2. Per germline, CDR1 SEHNR and CDR2 FQNEAQ (reference sequence). This CDR3 contains 17 residues. V lost 5 bases and J lost 0; bases outside the gene matches: 10. CDR3: CASSTPSGGASTDTQYF. For the CDR3, the DNA is TGTGCCAGCAGCACACCCTCGGGGGGGGCTAGCACAGATACGCAGTATTTT.